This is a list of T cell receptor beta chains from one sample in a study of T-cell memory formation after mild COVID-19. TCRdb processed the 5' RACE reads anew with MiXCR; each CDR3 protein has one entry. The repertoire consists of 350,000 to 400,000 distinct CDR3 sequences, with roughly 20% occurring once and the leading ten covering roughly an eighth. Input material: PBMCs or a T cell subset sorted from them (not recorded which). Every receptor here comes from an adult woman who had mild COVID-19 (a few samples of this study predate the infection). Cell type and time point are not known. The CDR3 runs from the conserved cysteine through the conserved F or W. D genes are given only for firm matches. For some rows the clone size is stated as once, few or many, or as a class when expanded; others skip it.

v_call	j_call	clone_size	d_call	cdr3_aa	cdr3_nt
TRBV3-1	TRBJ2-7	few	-	CASSQAAEQYF	TGTGCCAGCAGCCAAGCCGCCGAGCAGTACTTC
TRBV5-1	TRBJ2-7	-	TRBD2	CASSLEGTTLSGGHLYEQYF	TGCGCCAGCAGCTTGGAAGGGACTACGCTGAGCGGGGGGCATCTCTACGAGCAGTACTTC
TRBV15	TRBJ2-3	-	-	CATSSQGLNTDTQYF	TGTGCCACCAGCAGCCAAGGGCTAAACACAGATACGCAGTATTTT
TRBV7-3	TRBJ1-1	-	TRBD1	CASSLRSRGLTGDGTEAFF	TGTGCCAGCAGCTTAAGATCCCGAGGGCTGACAGGGGATGGGACTGAAGCTTTCTTT
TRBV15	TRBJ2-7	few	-	CATSRLRDLEIEQYF	TGTGCCACCAGCAGGTTGCGGGATCTGGAAATAGAGCAGTACTTC
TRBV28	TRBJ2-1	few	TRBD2	CASSSQGLAVSSYNEQFF	TGTGCCAGCAGTTCCCAAGGACTAGCCGTGAGCTCCTACAATGAGCAGTTCTTC
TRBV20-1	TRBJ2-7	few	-	CSARGPLTGKEQYF	TGCAGTGCGAGAGGACCGCTAACGGGGAAAGAGCAGTACTTC
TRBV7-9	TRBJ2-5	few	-	CASSFRVNGTQYF	TGTGCCAGCAGCTTCAGGGTTAACGGGACCCAGTACTTC
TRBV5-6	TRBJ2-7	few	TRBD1	CASSLRGTANFYEQYF	TGTGCCAGCAGCTTGAGGGGGACAGCTAACTTCTACGAGCAGTACTTC
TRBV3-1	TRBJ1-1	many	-	CASSQDAGNTEAFF	TGTGCCAGCAGCCAAGATGCAGGGAACACTGAAGCTTTCTTT
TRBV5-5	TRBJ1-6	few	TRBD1	CASSLSGQGLSPLHF	TGTGCCAGCAGCTTGTCGGGACAGGGCCTTTCACCCCTCCACTTT
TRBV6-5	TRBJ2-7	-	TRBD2	CASSSGTSGGYEQYF	TGTGCCAGCAGTTCTGGGACTAGCGGTGGCTACGAGCAGTACTTC
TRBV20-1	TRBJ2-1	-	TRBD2	CSAVTGGSSYNEQFF	TGCAGTGCTGTGACGGGGGGGAGCTCCTACAATGAGCAGTTCTTC
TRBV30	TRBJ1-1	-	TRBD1	CAWSLGQMNTEAFF	TGTGCCTGGAGTCTGGGACAGATGAACACTGAAGCTTTCTTT
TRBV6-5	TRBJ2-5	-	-	CASSYSPPRHWGSWETQYF	TGTGCCAGCAGTTACTCACCACCCAGACACTGGGGAAGTTGGGAGACCCAGTACTTC
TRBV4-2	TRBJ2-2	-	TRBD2	CASSQRGGRTGELFF	TGTGCCAGCAGCCAGCGGGGGGGGCGCACCGGGGAGCTGTTTTTT
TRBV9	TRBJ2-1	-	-	CASSVGVGERPYNEQFF	TGTGCCAGCAGCGTAGGCGTGGGGGAGAGGCCCTACAATGAGCAGTTCTTC
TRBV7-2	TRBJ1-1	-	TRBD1	CASSFDRVITEAFF	TGTGCCAGCAGCTTCGACAGGGTTATCACTGAAGCTTTCTTT
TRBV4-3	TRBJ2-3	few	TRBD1	CASSPRDRGRDTQYF	TGCGCCAGCAGCCCCCGGGACAGGGGGAGAGATACGCAGTATTTT
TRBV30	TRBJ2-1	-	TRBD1	CAWSYGTGSNEQFF	TGTGCCTGGAGTTACGGGACAGGGTCCAATGAGCAGTTCTTC
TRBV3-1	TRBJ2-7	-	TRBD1	CASSPMIPGQGTKNYEQYF	TGTGCCAGCAGCCCCATGATCCCGGGACAGGGGACCAAAAACTACGAGCAGTACTTC
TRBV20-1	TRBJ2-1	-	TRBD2	CSARDPRAGASYNEQFF	TGCAGTGCTAGAGATCCCAGAGCGGGGGCGTCCTACAATGAGCAGTTCTTC
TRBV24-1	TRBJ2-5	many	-	CATSAPGGPETQYF	TGTGCCACCAGTGCCCCGGGGGGCCCGGAGACCCAGTACTTC
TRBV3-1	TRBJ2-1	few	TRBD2	CASSQESGGLHNEQFF	TGTGCCAGCAGCCAAGAGTCGGGGGGATTACACAATGAGCAGTTCTTC
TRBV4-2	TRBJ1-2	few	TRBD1	CASSHLDRVIYGYTF	TGTGCCAGCAGCCACCTCGACAGGGTAATCTATGGCTACACCTTC
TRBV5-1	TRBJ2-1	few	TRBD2	CASSYQRGGEDEQFF	TGCGCCAGCAGCTACCAGCGGGGGGGCGAGGATGAGCAGTTCTTC
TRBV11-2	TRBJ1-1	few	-	CASSSGDGRREAFF	TGTGCCAGCAGCTCAGGGGACGGTCGCCGTGAAGCTTTCTTT
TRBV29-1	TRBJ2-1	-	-	CSVGGARGEQFF	TGCAGCGTTGGGGGGGCCAGAGGTGAGCAGTTCTTC
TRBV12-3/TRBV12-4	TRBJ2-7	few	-	CASRLGYEQYF	TGTGCCAGCAGGCTAGGGTACGAGCAGTACTTC
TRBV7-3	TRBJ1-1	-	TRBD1	CASSLHPPGTVNTEAFF	TGTGCCAGCAGCTTACATCCCCCCGGGACAGTGAACACTGAAGCTTTCTTT
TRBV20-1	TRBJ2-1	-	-	CSASETRPLEQFF	TGCAGTGCTTCAGAGACTAGGCCACTTGAGCAGTTCTTC
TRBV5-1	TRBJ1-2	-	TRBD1	CASSMDRADYGYTF	TGCGCCAGCAGCATGGACAGGGCTGACTATGGCTACACCTTC
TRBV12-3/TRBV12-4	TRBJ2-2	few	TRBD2	CASNSGSRAGELFF	TGTGCCAGCAATAGCGGGAGCAGGGCAGGGGAGCTGTTTTTT
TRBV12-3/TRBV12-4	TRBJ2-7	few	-	CASSFGFYEQYF	TGTGCCAGCAGTTTCGGCTTCTACGAGCAGTACTTC
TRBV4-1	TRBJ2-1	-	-	CASSQPSGLAHFF	TGCGCCAGCAGCCAGCCATCAGGGCTAGCGCACTTCTTC
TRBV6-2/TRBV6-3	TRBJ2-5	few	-	CASRNSPVEETQYF	TGTGCCAGCAGAAACTCCCCGGTAGAAGAGACCCAGTACTTC
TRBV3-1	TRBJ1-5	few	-	CASSQGLGNQPQHF	TGTGCCAGCAGCCAAGGCCTTGGGAATCAGCCCCAGCATTTT
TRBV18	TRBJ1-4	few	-	CASSPEATEPANEKLFF	TGTGCCAGCTCACCAGAGGCGACGGAACCCGCTAATGAAAAACTGTTTTTT
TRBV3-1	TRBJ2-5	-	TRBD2	CASSQDLAAPGLVQETQYF	TGTGCCAGCAGCCAAGACCTCGCAGCCCCGGGACTAGTCCAAGAGACCCAGTACTTC
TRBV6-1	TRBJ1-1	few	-	CASRGTGAGGLAFF	TGTGCCAGCAGGGGGACGGGGGCTGGAGGATTAGCTTTCTTT
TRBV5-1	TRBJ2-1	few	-	CASSIRTGNNEQFF	TGCGCCAGCAGCATTAGGACGGGAAACAATGAGCAGTTCTTC
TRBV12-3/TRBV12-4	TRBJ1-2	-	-	CASSFRENYGYTF	TGTGCCAGCAGTTTTCGGGAGAACTATGGCTACACCTTC
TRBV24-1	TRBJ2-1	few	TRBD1	CATSAGFWQGVSYNEQFF	TGTGCCACCAGTGCAGGTTTTTGGCAGGGGGTATCCTACAATGAGCAGTTCTTC
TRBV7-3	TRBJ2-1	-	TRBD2	CASSIRGSGTLTSYNEQFF	TGTGCCAGCAGCATAAGGGGTAGCGGGACCCTGACCTCCTACAATGAGCAGTTCTTC
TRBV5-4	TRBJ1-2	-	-	CASSLNSGYTF	TGTGCCAGCAGCTTAAATTCTGGCTACACCTTC
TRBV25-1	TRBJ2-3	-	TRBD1	CASSEGRDRDTQYF	TGTGCCAGCAGTGAGGGCCGGGACAGGGATACGCAGTATTTT
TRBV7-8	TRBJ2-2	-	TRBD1	CASSLSRTGINTGELFF	TGTGCCAGCAGCTTATCCCGGACAGGGATAAACACCGGGGAGCTGTTTTTT
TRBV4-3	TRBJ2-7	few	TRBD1	CASSHSTGTAYEQYF	TGCGCCAGCAGCCACAGTACCGGGACAGCCTACGAGCAGTACTTC
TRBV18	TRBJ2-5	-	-	CASSRPGSTGAQYF	TGTGCCAGCTCGCGGCCTGGGTCGACGGGGGCCCAGTACTTC
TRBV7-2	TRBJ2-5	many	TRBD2	CASSLAGRGETQYF	TGTGCCAGCAGCTTAGCGGGGAGGGGAGAGACCCAGTACTTC
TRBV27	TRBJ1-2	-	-	CASSLSWGVGYGYTF	TGTGCCAGCAGTTTATCGTGGGGGGTTGGATATGGCTACACCTTC
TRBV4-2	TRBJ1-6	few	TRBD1	CASSHTGEGRNSPLHF	TGTGCCAGCAGCCACACAGGGGAAGGGCGGAATTCACCCCTCCACTTT
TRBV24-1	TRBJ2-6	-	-	CATSDPHSGANVLTF	TGTGCCACCAGTGATCCCCACTCTGGGGCCAACGTCCTGACTTTC
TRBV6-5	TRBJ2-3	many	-	CASSSRDIADTQYF	TGTGCCAGCAGTTCCCGGGACATCGCAGATACGCAGTATTTT
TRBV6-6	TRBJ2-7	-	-	CASKSWSYEQYF	TGTGCCAGCAAGAGCTGGTCCTACGAGCAGTACTTC
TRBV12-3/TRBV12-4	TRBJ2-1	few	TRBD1	CASMGQGANEQFF	TGTGCCAGCATGGGACAGGGGGCCAATGAGCAGTTCTTC
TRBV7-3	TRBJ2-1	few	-	CASSPLGGSNNEQFF	TGTGCCAGCAGCCCCCTCGGAGGGTCTAACAATGAGCAGTTCTTC
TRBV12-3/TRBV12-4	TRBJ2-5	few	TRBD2	CASSFMAGGAETQYF	TGTGCCAGCAGTTTCATGGCGGGGGGGGCCGAGACCCAGTACTTC